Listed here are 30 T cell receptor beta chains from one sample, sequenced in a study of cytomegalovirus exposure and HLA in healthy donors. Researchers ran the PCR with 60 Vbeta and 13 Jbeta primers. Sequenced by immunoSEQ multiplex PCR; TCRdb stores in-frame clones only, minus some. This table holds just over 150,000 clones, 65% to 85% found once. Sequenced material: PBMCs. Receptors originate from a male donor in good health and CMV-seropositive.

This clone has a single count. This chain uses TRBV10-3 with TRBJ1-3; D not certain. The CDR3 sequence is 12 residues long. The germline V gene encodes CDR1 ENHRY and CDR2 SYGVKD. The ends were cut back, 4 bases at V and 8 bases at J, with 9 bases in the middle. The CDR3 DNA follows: TGTGCCATCAGTGGGGGAGAGGACACCATATATTTT. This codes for CAISGGEDTIYF.

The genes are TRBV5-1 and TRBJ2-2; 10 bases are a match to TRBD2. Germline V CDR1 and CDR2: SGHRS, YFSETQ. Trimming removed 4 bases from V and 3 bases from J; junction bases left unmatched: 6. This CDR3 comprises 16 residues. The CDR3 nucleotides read TGCGCCAGCAGCCTAGCGGGAGTTGGGTACACCGGGGAGCTGTTTTTT. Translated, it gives CASSLAGVGYTGELFF.

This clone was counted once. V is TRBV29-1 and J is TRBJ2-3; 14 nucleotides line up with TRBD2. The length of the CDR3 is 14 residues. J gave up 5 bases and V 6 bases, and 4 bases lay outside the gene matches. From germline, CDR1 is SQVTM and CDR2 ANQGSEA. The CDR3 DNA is TGCAGCGTACGGGGACTAGCGGGAGTAGATACGCAGTATTTT. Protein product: CSVRGLAGVDTQYF.

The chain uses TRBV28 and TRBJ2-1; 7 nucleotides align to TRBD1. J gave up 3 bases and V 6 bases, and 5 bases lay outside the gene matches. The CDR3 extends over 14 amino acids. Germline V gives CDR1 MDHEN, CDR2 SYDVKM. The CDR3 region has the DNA TGTGCCAGCAGAGACAGGGCAGACTACAATGAGCAGTTCTTC. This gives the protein CASRDRADYNEQFF.

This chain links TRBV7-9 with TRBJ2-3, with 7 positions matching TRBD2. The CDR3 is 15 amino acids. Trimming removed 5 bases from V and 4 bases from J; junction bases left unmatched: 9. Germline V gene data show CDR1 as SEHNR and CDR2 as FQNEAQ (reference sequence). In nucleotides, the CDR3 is TGTGCCAGCAGCCCTAGCGGAGAACGGGCAGATACGCAGTATTTT. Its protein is CASSPSGERADTQYF.

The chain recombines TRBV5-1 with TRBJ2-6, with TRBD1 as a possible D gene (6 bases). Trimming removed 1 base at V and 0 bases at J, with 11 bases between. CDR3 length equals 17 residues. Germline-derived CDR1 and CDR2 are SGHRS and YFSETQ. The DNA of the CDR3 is TGCGCCAGCAGCTTGAGGGGGTTTGACTCTGGGGCCAACGTCCTGACTTTC. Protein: CASSLRGFDSGANVLTF.

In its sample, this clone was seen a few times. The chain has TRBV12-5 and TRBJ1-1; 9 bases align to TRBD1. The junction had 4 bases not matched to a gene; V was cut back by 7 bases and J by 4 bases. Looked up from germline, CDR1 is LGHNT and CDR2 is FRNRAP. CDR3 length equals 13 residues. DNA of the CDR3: TGTGCTAGTGCTGACAGGGGGGTCACTGAAGCTTTCTTT. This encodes CASADRGVTEAFF.

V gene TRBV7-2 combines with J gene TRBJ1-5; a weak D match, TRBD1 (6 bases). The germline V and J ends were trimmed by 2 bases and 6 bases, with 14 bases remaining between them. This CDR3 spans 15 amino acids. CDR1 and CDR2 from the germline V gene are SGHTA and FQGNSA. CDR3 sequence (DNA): TGTGCCAGCAGCTTACGCAGGGGCTCGGGTCAGCCCCAGCATTTT. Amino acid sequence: CASSLRRGSGQPQHF.

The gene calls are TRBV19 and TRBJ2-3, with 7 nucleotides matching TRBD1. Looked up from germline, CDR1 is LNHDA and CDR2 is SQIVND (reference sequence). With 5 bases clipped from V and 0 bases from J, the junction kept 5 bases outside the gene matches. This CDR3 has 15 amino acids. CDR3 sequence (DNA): TGTGCCAGTAGTTCCAGGGGGTCTAGCACAGATACGCAGTATTTT. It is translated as CASSSRGSSTDTQYF.

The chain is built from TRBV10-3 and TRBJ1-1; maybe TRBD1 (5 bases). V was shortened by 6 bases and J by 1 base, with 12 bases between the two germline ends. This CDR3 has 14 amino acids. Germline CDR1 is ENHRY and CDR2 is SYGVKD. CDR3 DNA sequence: TGTGCCATCAGGGATCCGCAGGGGAACACTGAAGCTTTCTTT. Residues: CAIRDPQGNTEAFF.

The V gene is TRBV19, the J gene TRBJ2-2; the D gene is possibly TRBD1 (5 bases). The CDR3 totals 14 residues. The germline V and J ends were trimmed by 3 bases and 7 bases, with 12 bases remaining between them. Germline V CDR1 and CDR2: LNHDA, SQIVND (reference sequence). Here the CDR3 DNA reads TGTGCCAGTAGTATGCAGGGTGCTGTCGGGGAGCTGTTTTTT. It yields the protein CASSMQGAVGELFF. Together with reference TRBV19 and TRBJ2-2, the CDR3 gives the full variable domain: DGGITQSPKYLFRKEGQNVTLSCEQNLNHDAMYWYRQDPGQGLRLIYYSQIVNDFQKGDIAEGYSVSREKKESFPLTVTSAQKNPTAFYLCASSMQGAVGELFFGEGSRLTVL.

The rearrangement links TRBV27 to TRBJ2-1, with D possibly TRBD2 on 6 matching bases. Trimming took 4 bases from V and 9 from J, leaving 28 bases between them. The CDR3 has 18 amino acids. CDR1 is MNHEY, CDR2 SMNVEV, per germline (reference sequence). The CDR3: CASSSPWTSSDGYGEQFF. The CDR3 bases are TGTGCCAGCAGTTCACCTTGGACCTCTAGCGATGGTTATGGTGAGCAGTTCTTC.

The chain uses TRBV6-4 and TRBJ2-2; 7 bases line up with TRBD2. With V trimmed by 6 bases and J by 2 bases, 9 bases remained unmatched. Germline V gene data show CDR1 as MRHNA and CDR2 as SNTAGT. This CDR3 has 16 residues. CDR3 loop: CASRSSSGINTGELFF. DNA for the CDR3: TGTGCCAGCAGATCCTCTAGCGGTATCAACACCGGGGAGCTGTTTTTT.

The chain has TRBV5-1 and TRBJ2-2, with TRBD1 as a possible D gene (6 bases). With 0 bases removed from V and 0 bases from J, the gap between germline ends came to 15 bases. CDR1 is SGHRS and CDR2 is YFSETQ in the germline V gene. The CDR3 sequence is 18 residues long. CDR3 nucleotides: TGCGCCAGCAGCTTGGGACCTAGAGGGACACCGAACACCGGGGAGCTGTTTTTT. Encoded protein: CASSLGPRGTPNTGELFF.

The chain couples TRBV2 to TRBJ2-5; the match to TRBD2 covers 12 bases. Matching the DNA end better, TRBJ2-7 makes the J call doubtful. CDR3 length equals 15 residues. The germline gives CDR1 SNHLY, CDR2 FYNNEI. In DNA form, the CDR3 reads TGTGCCAGCAGCCCGACTAGCGGGAGCTCCTACGAGCAGTACTTC. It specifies CASSPTSGSSYEQYF.

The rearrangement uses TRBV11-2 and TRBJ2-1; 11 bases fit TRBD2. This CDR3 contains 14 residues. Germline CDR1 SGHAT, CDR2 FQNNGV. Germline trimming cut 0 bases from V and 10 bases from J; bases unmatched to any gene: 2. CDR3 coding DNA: TGTGCCAGCAGCTTAGAGGGACTAGCGGAAGAGCAGTTCTTC. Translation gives CASSLEGLAEEQFF.

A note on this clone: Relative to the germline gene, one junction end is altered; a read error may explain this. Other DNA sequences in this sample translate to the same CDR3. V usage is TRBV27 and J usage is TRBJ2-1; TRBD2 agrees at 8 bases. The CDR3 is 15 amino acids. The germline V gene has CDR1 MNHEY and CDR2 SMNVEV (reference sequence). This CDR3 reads CASSLSSGLFNEQFF. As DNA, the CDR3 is TGCGCCAGCAGTTTGTCTAGCGGGCTCTTCAATGAGCAGTTCTTC.

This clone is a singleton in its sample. The CDR3 reads CASSRQQNTEAFF. The CDR3 nucleotides are TGTGCCAGCAGCCGACAGCAAAACACTGAAGCTTTCTTT. The chain recombines TRBV6-4 with TRBJ1-1; TRBD1 might be the D (5 bases). CDR1 and CDR2 from the germline V gene are MRHNA and SNTAGT. V was cut by 6 bases and J by 2 bases, with 10 bases left in between. This CDR3 region has 13 residues.

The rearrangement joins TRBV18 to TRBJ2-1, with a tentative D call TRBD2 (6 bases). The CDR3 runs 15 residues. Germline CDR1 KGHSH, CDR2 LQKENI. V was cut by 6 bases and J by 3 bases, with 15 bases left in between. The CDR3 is CASSGRTFNYNEQFF. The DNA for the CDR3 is TGTGCCAGCTCCGGGAGAACCTTTAACTACAATGAGCAGTTCTTC.

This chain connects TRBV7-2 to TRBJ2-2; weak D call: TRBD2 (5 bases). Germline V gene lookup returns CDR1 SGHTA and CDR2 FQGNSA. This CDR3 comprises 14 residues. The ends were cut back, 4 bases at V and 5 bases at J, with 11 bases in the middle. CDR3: CASSSRTDTGELFF. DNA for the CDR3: TGTGCCAGCAGCTCCAGGACTGATACCGGGGAGCTGTTTTTT.

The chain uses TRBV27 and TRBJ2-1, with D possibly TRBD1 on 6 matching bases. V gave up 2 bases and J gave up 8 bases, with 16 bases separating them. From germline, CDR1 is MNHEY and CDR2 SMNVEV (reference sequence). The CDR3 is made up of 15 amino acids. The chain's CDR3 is CASSLGGRPQDEQFF. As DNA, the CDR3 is TGTGCCAGCAGTTTAGGGGGCAGGCCTCAGGATGAGCAGTTCTTC.

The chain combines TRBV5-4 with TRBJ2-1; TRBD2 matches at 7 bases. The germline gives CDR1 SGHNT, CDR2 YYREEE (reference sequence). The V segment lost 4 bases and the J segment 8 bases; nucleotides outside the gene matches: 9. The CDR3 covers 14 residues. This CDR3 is CASSTGGSSYEQFF. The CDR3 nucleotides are TGTGCCAGCAGCACGGGGGGTAGCTCTTATGAGCAGTTCTTC.

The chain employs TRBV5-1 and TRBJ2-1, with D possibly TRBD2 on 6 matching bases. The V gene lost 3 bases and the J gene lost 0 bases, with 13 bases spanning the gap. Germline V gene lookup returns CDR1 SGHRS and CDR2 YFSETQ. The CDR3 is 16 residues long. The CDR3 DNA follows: TGCGCCAGCAGCTCGCCGGGGACTGGCTCCTACAATGAGCAGTTCTTC. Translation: CASSSPGTGSYNEQFF.

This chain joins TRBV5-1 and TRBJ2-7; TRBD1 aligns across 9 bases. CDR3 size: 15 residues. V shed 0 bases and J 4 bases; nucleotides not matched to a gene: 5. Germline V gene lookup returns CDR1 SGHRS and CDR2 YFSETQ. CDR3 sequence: CASSLEPGQGYEQYF. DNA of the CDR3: TGCGCCAGCAGCTTGGAGCCGGGACAGGGTTACGAGCAGTACTTC.

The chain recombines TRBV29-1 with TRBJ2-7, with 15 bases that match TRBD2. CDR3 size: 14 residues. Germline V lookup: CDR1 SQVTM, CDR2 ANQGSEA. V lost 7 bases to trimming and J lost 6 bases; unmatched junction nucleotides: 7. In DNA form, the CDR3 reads TGCAGCGCCGGACTAGCGGGAGGGCCCCTCGAGCAGTACTTC. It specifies CSAGLAGGPLEQYF.

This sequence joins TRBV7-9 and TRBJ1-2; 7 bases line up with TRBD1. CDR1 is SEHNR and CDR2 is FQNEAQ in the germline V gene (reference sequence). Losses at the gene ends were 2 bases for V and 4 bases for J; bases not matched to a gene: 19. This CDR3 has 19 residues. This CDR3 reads CASSLRPRALGQVLYGYTF. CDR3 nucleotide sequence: TGTGCCAGCAGCTTAAGGCCCCGAGCTTTAGGACAGGTCCTCTATGGCTACACCTTC.

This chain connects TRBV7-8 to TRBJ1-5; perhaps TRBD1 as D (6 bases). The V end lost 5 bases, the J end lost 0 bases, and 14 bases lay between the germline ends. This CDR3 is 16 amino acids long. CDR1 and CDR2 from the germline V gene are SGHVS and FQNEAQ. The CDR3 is CASSLNRDNSNQPQHF. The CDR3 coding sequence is TGTGCCAGCAGCCTGAACAGGGATAATAGCAATCAGCCCCAGCATTTT.

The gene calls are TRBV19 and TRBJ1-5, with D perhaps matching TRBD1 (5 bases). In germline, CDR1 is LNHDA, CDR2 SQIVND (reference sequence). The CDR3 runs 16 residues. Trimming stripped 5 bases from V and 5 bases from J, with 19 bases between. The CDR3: CASSSRQFGQYQPQHF. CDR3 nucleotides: TGTGCCAGTAGTTCCCGACAGTTCGGGCAATATCAGCCCCAGCATTTT.

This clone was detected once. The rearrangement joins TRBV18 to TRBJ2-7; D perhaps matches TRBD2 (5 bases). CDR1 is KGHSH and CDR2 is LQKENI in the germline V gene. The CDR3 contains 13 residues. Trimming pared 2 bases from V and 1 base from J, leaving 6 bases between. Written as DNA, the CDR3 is TGTGCCAGCTCACCAACGGGATCCTACGAGCAGTACTTC. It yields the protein CASSPTGSYEQYF.

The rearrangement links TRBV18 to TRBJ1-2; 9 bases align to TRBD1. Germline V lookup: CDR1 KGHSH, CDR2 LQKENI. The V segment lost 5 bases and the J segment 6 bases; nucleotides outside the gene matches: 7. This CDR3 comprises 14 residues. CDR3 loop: CASSSTTGGDGYTF. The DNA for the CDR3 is TGTGCCAGCTCAAGTACGACAGGGGGAGATGGCTACACCTTC.